The 28 T cell receptor beta chains below were found in one sample sequenced in a study of blood T cell repertoires in COVID-19. Sequencing was performed with immunoSEQ multiplex PCR; in TCRdb, only in-frame clones are kept and a portion is missing. The data show 300,000 to 350,000 clones, 87% seen once. Sequenced sample: PBMCs or T cells enriched from blood (not recorded which). The receptor set was obtained from a woman under 30 who had recovered from COVID-19.

The chain combines TRBV14 with TRBJ1-1; 12 positions match TRBD1. The germline gives CDR1 SGHDN, CDR2 FVKESK. Trimming cost V 3 bases and J 3 bases; bases outside gene matches: 8. CDR3 length: 17 residues. CDR3 sequence reads: CASSQMGQGAGDTEAFF. CDR3 sequence (DNA): TGTGCCAGCAGCCAGATGGGACAGGGGGCAGGGGACACTGAAGCTTTCTTT. Based on the CDR3 plus reference TRBV14 and TRBJ1-1, the full variable domain is EAGVTQFPSHSVIEKGQTVTLRCDPISGHDNLYWYRRVMGKEIKFLLHFVKESKQDESGMPNNRFLAERTGGTYSTLKVQPAELEDSGVYFCASSQMGQGAGDTEAFFGQGTRLTVV.

In this sample, this clone turned up once. This sequence joins TRBV19 and TRBJ1-4; D unresolved. The CDR3 length is 14 residues. With 7 bases removed from V and 3 bases from J, the gap between germline ends came to 12 bases. The germline CDR1 and CDR2 sequences are LNHDA and SQIVND (reference sequence). This CDR3 reads CASKSPLSNEKLFF. CDR3 sequence (DNA): TGTGCCAGTAAATCCCCACTTTCTAATGAAAAACTGTTTTTT.

The chain recombines TRBV6-5 with TRBJ2-1; 7 nucleotides line up with TRBD2. The CDR3 is 13 residues long. V lost 6 bases and J lost 14; bases outside the gene matches: 13. Germline V lookup: CDR1 MNHEY, CDR2 SVGAGI. The CDR3 sequence: CASRRRGAGEEFF. CDR3 nucleotide sequence: TGTGCCAGCAGACGCCGGGGCGCGGGAGAAGAGTTCTTC.

V is TRBV4-1 and J is TRBJ1-1; 7 bases are a match to TRBD1. The length of the CDR3 is 16 residues. With V trimmed by 4 bases and J by 3 bases, 11 bases remained unmatched. The V gene's germline CDR1 is MGHRA and CDR2 YSYEKL. In DNA, the CDR3 is TGCGCCAGCAGCCCCCGATCATGGGACAGCGACACTGAAGCTTTCTTT. It is translated as CASSPRSWDSDTEAFF.

The V and J genes are TRBV4-3 and TRBJ2-2; 9 nucleotides line up with TRBD2. The CDR3 is made up of 17 amino acids. Per germline, CDR1 LGHNA and CDR2 YSLEER. V shed 0 bases, J shed 2 bases, and the junction held 4 bases outside the gene matches. CDR3 protein: CASSQEPSGINTGELFF. The CDR3 DNA sequence: TGCGCCAGCAGCCAAGAGCCTAGCGGGATAAACACCGGGGAGCTGTTTTTT.

The chain links TRBV2 to TRBJ1-1; D perhaps matches TRBD1 (5 bases). V was pared by 3 bases and J by 0 bases, with 20 bases between. The germline V gene has CDR1 SNHLY and CDR2 FYNNEI. The CDR3 loop spans 18 amino acids. For the CDR3, the DNA is TGTGCCAGCAGTGACCGGTCCGGACAAATCGTCATGAACACTGAAGCTTTCTTT. This codes for CASSDRSGQIVMNTEAFF. Combining the CDR3 with reference TRBV2 and TRBJ1-1 gives the whole variable domain EPEVTQTPSHQVTQMGQEVILRCVPISNHLYFYWYRQILGQKVEFLVSFYNNEISEKSEIFDDQFSVERPDGSNFTLKIRSTKLEDSAMYFCASSDRSGQIVMNTEAFFGQGTRLTVV.

The CDR3 DNA follows: TGTGCCAGCTCACGGAATCAGGGCAGGGGCGACTCACCCCTCCACTTT. It specifies CASSRNQGRGDSPLHF. The rearrangement uses TRBV18 and TRBJ1-6; TRBD1 is a possible D gene (6 bases). The germline V gene has CDR1 KGHSH and CDR2 LQKENI. The CDR3 spans 16 residues. V lost 4 bases and J lost 10, with 20 bases in between.

V usage is TRBV5-4 and J usage is TRBJ1-1; D might be TRBD1 (5 bases). Germline CDR1 and CDR2: SGHNT and YYREEE (reference sequence). Trimming pared 0 bases from V and 0 bases from J, leaving 9 bases between. The CDR3 is made up of 15 amino acids. CDR3 in amino acids: CASSLGGPMNTEAFF. In DNA, the CDR3 is TGTGCCAGCAGCTTGGGGGGCCCCATGAACACTGAAGCTTTCTTT.

The chain recombines TRBV6-6 with TRBJ1-2; D is unclear. The V gene lost 2 bases and the J gene lost 5 bases, with 9 bases spanning the gap. Germline loops: CDR1 MNHNY, CDR2 SVGAGI (reference sequence). The CDR3 consists of 13 residues. The CDR3 DNA reads TGTGCCAGCAGTTACGGGCAGGCTTATGGCTACACCTTC. It translates to CASSYGQAYGYTF.

This chain joins TRBV19 and TRBJ2-5; 8 nucleotides line up with TRBD1. The CDR3 extends over 16 amino acids. Losses at the gene ends were 2 bases for V and 5 bases for J; bases not matched to a gene: 10. Looked up from germline, CDR1 is LNHDA and CDR2 is SQIVND (reference sequence). CDR3 nucleotide sequence: TGTGCCAGTAGTATAATCGGACAGGGACAGTTGGAGACCCAGTACTTC. This encodes CASSIIGQGQLETQYF.

This chain uses TRBV10-3 with TRBJ1-6; TRBD1 matches at 7 bases. The CDR3 covers 13 residues. The V segment lost 6 bases and the J segment 7 bases; nucleotides outside the gene matches: 3. CDR1 is ENHRY and CDR2 is SYGVKD in the germline V gene. As DNA, the CDR3 is TGTGCCATCAGGGGACAGCTAAATTCACCCCTCCACTTT. Encoded protein: CAIRGQLNSPLHF.

This clone showed up just a few times. V gene TRBV7-9 combines with J gene TRBJ2-3; 7 bases align to TRBD2. J gave up 4 bases and V 6 bases, and 19 bases lay outside the gene matches. Germline V gene lookup returns CDR1 SEHNR and CDR2 FQNEAQ (reference sequence). The CDR3 length is 18 residues. The CDR3 here is CASRPRLGLTDDPDTQYF. DNA for the CDR3: TGTGCCAGCAGACCGAGGTTGGGACTAACCGATGACCCAGATACGCAGTATTTT.

The J gene is TRBJ2-1, the V gene TRBV28, with TRBD2 matching 12 bases. The CDR3 is 16 residues long. The V segment lost 4 bases and the J segment 2 bases; nucleotides outside the gene matches: 3. CDR1 and CDR2 (germline): MDHEN, SYDVKM. The CDR3 region has the DNA TGTGCCAGCAGTTCACTAGCGGGGGGCCCCTACAATGAGCAGTTCTTC. This gives the protein CASSSLAGGPYNEQFF.

This sequence joins TRBV29-1 and TRBJ2-3; the match to TRBD1 covers 8 bases. With V trimmed by 8 bases and J by 3 bases, 7 bases remained unmatched. The CDR3 totals 13 residues. Germline V gene sequence: CDR1 SQVTM, CDR2 ANQGSEA. The CDR3 DNA sequence: TGCAGCTGCGACAGGGGCGCGACAGATACGCAGTATTTT. Protein: CSCDRGATDTQYF.

This sequence joins TRBV7-9 and TRBJ2-7; D unresolved. The CDR3 length is 13 residues. The V gene lost 2 bases and the J gene lost 5 bases, with 10 bases spanning the gap. CDR1 SEHNR and CDR2 FQNEAQ come from the germline V gene (reference sequence). In nucleotides, the CDR3 is TGTGCCAGCAGCTTATCACAGCCCCACGAGCAGTACTTC. Its protein is CASSLSQPHEQYF.

The chain joins TRBV28 to TRBJ2-1; D possibly corresponds to TRBD1 (6 bases). Trimming left V 6 bases short and J 9 bases short, with 12 bases between. From germline, CDR1 is MDHEN and CDR2 SYDVKM. The CDR3 contains 12 residues. CDR3 sequence (DNA): TGTGCCAGCAGATCCTCAGGGGCTGAGCAGTTCTTC. This sequence encodes CASRSSGAEQFF.

The chain is built from TRBV2 and TRBJ1-4; 7 nucleotides match TRBD1. The V and J ends lost 3 bases and 8 bases, in that order; junction bases with no gene match: 6. The CDR3 has 14 amino acids. Per germline, CDR1 SNHLY and CDR2 FYNNEI. The CDR3 is CASSEGRGEEKLFF. The CDR3 region has the DNA TGTGCCAGCAGTGAGGGCAGGGGGGAAGAAAAACTGTTTTTT.

This chain uses TRBV18 with TRBJ1-3; D is possibly TRBD1 (6 bases). The germline gives CDR1 KGHSH, CDR2 LQKENI. V was clipped by 3 bases and J by 3 bases, with 12 bases between them. This CDR3 has 15 amino acids. CDR3 residues: CASSPTQGRGNTIYF. In DNA form, the CDR3 reads TGTGCCAGCTCACCCACACAGGGCCGTGGAAACACCATATATTTT.

The V and J genes are TRBV16 and TRBJ1-1; D remains ambiguous. Between the trimmed V and J ends, which lost 1 base and 0 bases, there was a span of 12 bases. This CDR3 is built from 16 residues. The germline gives CDR1 KGHSY, CDR2 FQNENV. The CDR3: CASSQYGPGLNTEAFF. The CDR3 DNA follows: TGTGCCAGCAGCCAATATGGGCCAGGCCTGAACACTGAAGCTTTCTTT. Full variable domain (rest looked up from reference TRBV16 and TRBJ1-1): GEEVAQTPKHLVRGEGQKAKLYCAPIKGHSYVFWYQQVLKNEFKFLISFQNENVFDETGMPKERFSAKCLPNSPCSLEIQATKLEDSAVYFCASSQYGPGLNTEAFFGQGTRLTVV.

V and J are TRBV28 and TRBJ2-2; 8 positions match TRBD1. The CDR3 has 15 amino acids. Trimming removed 6 bases from V and 7 bases from J; junction bases left unmatched: 10. Germline V lookup: CDR1 MDHEN, CDR2 SYDVKM. CDR3 in DNA: TGTGCCAGCAGCTCACCAGGGGGCTGGGGCGGGGAGCTGTTTTTT. Translated: CASSSPGGWGGELFF.

The CDR3 here is CASSPPGELFNQPQHF. CDR3 nucleotide sequence: TGTGCCAGCTCACCACCTGGAGAGTTATTTAATCAGCCCCAGCATTTT. The chain joins TRBV18 to TRBJ1-5, with D hard to call. Trimming pared 0 bases from V and 4 bases from J, leaving 13 bases between. The CDR3 is made up of 16 amino acids. In germline, CDR1 is KGHSH, CDR2 LQKENI.

V and J are TRBV18 and TRBJ2-6; D is undetermined. The germline V gene has CDR1 KGHSH and CDR2 LQKENI. V gave up 4 bases and J gave up 3 bases, with 10 bases separating them. The CDR3 totals 15 residues. The CDR3 region is CASSLRVDGANVLTF. In DNA form, the CDR3 reads TGTGCCAGCTCACTCCGGGTCGATGGGGCCAACGTCCTGACTTTC. Full variable domain (missing parts from reference TRBV18 and TRBJ2-6): NAGVMQNPRHLVRRRGQEARLRCSPMKGHSHVYWYRQLPEEGLKFMVYLQKENIIDESGMPKERFSAEFPKEGPSILRIQQVVRGDSAAYFCASSLRVDGANVLTFGAGSRLTVL.

This clone has only a few counts. The chain uses TRBV5-4 and TRBJ1-2; tentatively, D is TRBD1 (6 bases). Germline CDR1 SGHNT, CDR2 YYREEE (reference sequence). This CDR3 has 15 residues. The V end lost 0 bases, the J end lost 3 bases, and 12 bases lay between the germline ends. The CDR3 loop reads CASSLGAGVDYGYTF. The CDR3 DNA follows: TGTGCCAGCAGCTTGGGGGCAGGGGTTGACTATGGCTACACCTTC.

V is TRBV5-4 and J is TRBJ2-5; perhaps TRBD2 as D (5 bases). The CDR3 sequence is 13 residues long. The V and J ends lost 3 bases and 4 bases respectively, with 10 bases between them. Germline V gives CDR1 SGHNT, CDR2 YYREEE (reference sequence). The DNA for the CDR3 is TGTGCCAGCAGCTCATGGACTGGAGAGACCCAGTACTTC. This translates into CASSSWTGETQYF.

The V gene is TRBV7-8, the J gene TRBJ1-6; D gene uncertain. CDR1 and CDR2 from the germline V gene are SGHVS and FQNEAQ. This CDR3 has 17 residues. V shed 6 bases and J shed 0 bases, with 15 bases lying between them. The CDR3 protein is CASSRGVASSYNSPLHF. As DNA, the CDR3 is TGTGCCAGCAGTCGCGGGGTAGCTAGCTCCTATAATTCACCCCTCCACTTT.

The genes are TRBV6-4 and TRBJ2-1; 7 bases line up with TRBD2. Looked up from germline, CDR1 is MRHNA and CDR2 is SNTAGT. The CDR3 totals 18 residues. The trim removed 5 bases at V and 3 bases at J, leaving 16 bases unmatched. For the CDR3, the DNA is TGTGCCAGCAGTAAGTTCGGGGGATCTGGGACTATCTACAATGAGCAGTTCTTC. Its protein is CASSKFGGSGTIYNEQFF.

This chain connects TRBV5-8 to TRBJ1-6; 9 positions match TRBD1. There are 18 residues in the CDR3. Germline V gene data show CDR1 as SGHTS and CDR2 as YDEGEE. The V segment lost 6 bases and the J segment 0 bases; nucleotides outside the gene matches: 10. The CDR3 DNA is TGTGCCAGCAACCCCGGGACAGGGCCCTTCTCCTATAATTCACCCCTCCACTTT. Its translation is CASNPGTGPFSYNSPLHF.

The J gene is TRBJ2-7, the V gene TRBV7-2, with 9 bases aligning to TRBD1. Trimming at V came to 5 bases and at J to 7 bases, leaving 9 bases not matched to a gene. The V gene's germline CDR1 is SGHTA and CDR2 FQGNSA. The CDR3 loop spans 14 amino acids. CDR3 bases: TGTGCCAGCAGCGCACAGGGGGCTCTCGGGGAGCAGTACTTC. This translates into CASSAQGALGEQYF. Variable domain in full (rest from reference TRBV7-2 and TRBJ2-7): GAGVSQSPSNKVTEKGKDVELRCDPISGHTALYWYRQSLGQGLEFLIYFQGNSAPDKSGLPSDRFSAERTGGSVSTLTIQRTQQEDSAVYLCASSAQGALGEQYFGPGTRLTVT.